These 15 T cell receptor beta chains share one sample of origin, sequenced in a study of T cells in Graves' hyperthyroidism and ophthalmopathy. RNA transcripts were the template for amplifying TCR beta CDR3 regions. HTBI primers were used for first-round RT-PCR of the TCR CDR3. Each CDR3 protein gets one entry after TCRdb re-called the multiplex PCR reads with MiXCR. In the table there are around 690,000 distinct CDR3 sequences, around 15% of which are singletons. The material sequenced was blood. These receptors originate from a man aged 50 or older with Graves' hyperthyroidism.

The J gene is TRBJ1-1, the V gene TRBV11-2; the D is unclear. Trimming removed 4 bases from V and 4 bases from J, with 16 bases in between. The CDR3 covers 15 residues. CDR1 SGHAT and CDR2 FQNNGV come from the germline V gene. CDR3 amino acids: CASSSQLGSPTEAFF. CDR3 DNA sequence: TGTGCCAGCAGCTCCCAGTTGGGATCGCCCACTGAAGCTTTCTTT.

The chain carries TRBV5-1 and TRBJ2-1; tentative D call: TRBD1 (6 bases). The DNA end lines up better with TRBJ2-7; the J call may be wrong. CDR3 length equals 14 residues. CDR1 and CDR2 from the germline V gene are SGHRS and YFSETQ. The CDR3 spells CASIPDSPYNEQYF. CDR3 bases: TGCGCCAGCATCCCGGACAGTCCATACAATGAGCAGTACTTC.

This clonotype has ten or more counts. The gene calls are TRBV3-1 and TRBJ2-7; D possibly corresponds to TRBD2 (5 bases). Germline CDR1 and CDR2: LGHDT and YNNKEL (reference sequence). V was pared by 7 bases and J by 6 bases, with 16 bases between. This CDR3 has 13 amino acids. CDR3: CASTLLGAPEQYF. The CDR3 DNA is TGTGCCAGCACCCTACTGGGAGCCCCCGAGCAGTACTTC.

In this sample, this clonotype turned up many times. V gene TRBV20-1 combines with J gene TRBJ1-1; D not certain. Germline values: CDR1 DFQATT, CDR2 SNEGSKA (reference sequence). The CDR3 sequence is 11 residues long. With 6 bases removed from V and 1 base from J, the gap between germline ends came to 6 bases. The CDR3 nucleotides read TGCAGTGCAGGATCGAACACTGAAGCTTTCTTT. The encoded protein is CSAGSNTEAFF.

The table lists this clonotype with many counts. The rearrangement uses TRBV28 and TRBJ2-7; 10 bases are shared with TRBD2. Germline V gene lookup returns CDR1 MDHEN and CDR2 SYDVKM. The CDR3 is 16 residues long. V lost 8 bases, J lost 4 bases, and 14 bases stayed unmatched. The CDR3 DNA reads TGTGCCAGCCACGTAGTAGCGGGAGGCCCCGGTTACGAGCAGTACTTC. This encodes CASHVVAGGPGYEQYF.

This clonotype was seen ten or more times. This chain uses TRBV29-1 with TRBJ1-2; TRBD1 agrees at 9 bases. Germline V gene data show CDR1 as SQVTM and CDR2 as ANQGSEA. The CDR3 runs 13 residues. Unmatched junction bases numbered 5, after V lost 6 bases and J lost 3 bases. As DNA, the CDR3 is TGCAGCGTCCGGGACAGGGACCACTATGGCTACACCTTC. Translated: CSVRDRDHYGYTF.

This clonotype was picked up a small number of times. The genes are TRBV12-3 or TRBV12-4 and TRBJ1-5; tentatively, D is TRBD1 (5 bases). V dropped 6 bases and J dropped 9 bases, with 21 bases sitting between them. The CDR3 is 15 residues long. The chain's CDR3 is CASSRWDGSVTPQHF. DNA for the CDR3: TGTGCCAGCAGCAGGTGGGACGGCAGTGTAACGCCCCAGCATTTT.

The CDR3 DNA sequence: TGTGCCAGCAGTCCGTGGGCCTCCCCTAGCAATCAGCCCCAGCATTTT. Translated, it gives CASSPWASPSNQPQHF. This sequence joins TRBV28 and TRBJ1-5, with unresolved D. V gave up 5 bases and J gave up 0 bases, with 14 bases separating them. The CDR3 sequence is 16 residues long. Germline CDR1 MDHEN, CDR2 SYDVKM.

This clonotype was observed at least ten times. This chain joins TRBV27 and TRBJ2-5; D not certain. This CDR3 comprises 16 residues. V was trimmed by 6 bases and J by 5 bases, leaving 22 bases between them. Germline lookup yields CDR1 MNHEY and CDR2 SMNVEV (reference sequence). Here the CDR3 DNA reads TGTGCCAGCAGCCCCGACCGGGCGCGTACCACGGAGACCCAGTACTTC. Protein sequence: CASSPDRARTTETQYF.

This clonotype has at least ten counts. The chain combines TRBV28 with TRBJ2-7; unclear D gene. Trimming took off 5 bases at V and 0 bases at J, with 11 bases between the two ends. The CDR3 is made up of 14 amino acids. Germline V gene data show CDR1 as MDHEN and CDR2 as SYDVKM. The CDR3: CASSPRVSSYEQYF. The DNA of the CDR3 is TGTGCCAGCAGTCCCCGGGTCTCCTCCTACGAGCAGTACTTC.

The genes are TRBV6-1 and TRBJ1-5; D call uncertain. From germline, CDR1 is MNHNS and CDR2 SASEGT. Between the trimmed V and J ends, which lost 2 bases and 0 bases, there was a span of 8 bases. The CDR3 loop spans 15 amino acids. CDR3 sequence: CASSENGFSNQPQHF. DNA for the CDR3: TGTGCCAGCAGTGAAAATGGGTTTAGCAATCAGCCCCAGCATTTT.

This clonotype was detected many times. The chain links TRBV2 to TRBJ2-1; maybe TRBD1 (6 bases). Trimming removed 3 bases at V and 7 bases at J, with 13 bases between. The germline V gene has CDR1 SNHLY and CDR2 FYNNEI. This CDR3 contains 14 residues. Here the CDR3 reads CASSEQGLENEQFF. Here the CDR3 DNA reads TGTGCCAGCAGTGAGCAGGGGCTCGAGAATGAGCAGTTCTTC.

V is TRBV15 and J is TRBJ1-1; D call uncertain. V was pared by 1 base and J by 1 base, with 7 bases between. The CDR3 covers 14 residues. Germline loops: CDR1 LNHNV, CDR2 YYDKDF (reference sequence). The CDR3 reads CATSRARANTEAFF. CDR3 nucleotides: TGTGCCACCAGCAGAGCCCGAGCGAACACTGAAGCTTTCTTT.

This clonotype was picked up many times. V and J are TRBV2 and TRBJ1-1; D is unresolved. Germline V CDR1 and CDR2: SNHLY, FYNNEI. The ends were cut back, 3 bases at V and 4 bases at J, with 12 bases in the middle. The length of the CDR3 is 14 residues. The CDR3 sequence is CASSDMGAGTEAFF. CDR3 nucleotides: TGTGCCAGCAGTGATATGGGAGCCGGCACTGAAGCTTTCTTT. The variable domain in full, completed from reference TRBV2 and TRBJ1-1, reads EPEVTQTPSHQVTQMGQEVILRCVPISNHLYFYWYRQILGQKVEFLVSFYNNEISEKSEIFDDQFSVERPDGSNFTLKIRSTKLEDSAMYFCASSDMGAGTEAFFGQGTRLTVV.

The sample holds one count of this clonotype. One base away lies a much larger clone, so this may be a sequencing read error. As DNA, the CDR3 is TGTGCCAGCAGCTTTATTGGGGTACTCGAGCAGTACTTC. This encodes CASSFIGVLEQYF. The rearrangement links TRBV7-9 to TRBJ2-7; D call uncertain. V lost 3 bases, J lost 6 bases, and 12 bases lay in between. CDR1 is SEHNR, CDR2 FQNEAQ, per germline (reference sequence). The CDR3 contains 13 residues.